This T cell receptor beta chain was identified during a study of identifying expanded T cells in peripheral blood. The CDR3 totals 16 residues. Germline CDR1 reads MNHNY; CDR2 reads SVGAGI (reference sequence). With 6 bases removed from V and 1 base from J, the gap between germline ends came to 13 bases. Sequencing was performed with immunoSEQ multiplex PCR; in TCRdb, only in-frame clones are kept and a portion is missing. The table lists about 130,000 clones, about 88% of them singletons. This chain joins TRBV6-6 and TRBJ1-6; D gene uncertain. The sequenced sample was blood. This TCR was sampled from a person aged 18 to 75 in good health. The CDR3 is CASRAPSGSYNSPLHF. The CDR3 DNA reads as TGTGCCAGCAGAGCCCCTTCGGGTTCCTATAATTCACCCCTCCACTTT.